One and the same sample provided the 27 T cell receptor beta chains below, sequenced in a study of T-cell reconstitution after alpha-beta-depleted transplantation in children (dated by TCRdb to the mid-2010s). The library was prepared using PCR. TCRdb shows the sequencer as Illumina HiSeq 2500. Molecular barcoding was employed in the preparation of TCR libraries, with unique molecular identifiers being used to normalize TCRbeta repertoire quantification. TCRdb trimmed public reads at Q25 via fastp, called clones via MiXCR and kept in-frame beta chains. Rows matching on CDR3 protein sequence are summarized as one entry with the most common DNA and genes. Recorded for this sample are 600,000 to 700,000 distinct CDR3 sequences; 16% of them occurred a single time. Under 1.2% of the sample comes from the top ten. The sample in question was PBMCs from the stem cell graft donor, obtained from the stem cell graft. The receptors were gathered from a human donor who donated a stem cell graft to a child with acute myeloid leukemia.

This clonotype showed up just a few times. V is TRBV12-3 or TRBV12-4 and J is TRBJ1-1; D possibly corresponds to TRBD1 (6 bases). This CDR3 has 12 residues. V was cut by 6 bases and J by 8 bases, with 13 bases left in between. CDR3 residues: CASRRGTSEAFF. In DNA form, the CDR3 reads TGTGCCAGCAGACGCGGGACATCCGAAGCTTTCTTT.

This clonotype showed up just a few times. The rearrangement links TRBV5-5 to TRBJ1-5; D call uncertain. From germline, CDR1 is SGHKS and CDR2 YYEKEE (reference sequence). Trimming stripped 0 bases from V and 3 bases from J, with 7 bases between. The CDR3 loop spans 14 amino acids. Here the CDR3 reads CASSLATVNQPQHF. The DNA for the CDR3 is TGTGCCAGCAGCTTGGCCACAGTCAATCAGCCCCAGCATTTT.

The rearrangement joins TRBV11-2 to TRBJ2-4; D is uncertain. The CDR3 loop spans 18 amino acids. In germline, CDR1 is SGHAT, CDR2 FQNNGV. Deletions cut 1 base from V and 0 bases from J, with 16 bases between. The CDR3 protein is CASSLGVLYSQAKNIQYF. The CDR3 nucleotides are TGTGCCAGCAGCTTAGGGGTTCTATATTCACAAGCCAAAAACATTCAGTACTTC.

This clonotype was detected a few times. The chain has TRBV7-2 and TRBJ1-5, with D perhaps matching TRBD1 (6 bases). The CDR3 length is 15 residues. The V end lost 2 bases, the J end lost 4 bases, and 12 bases lay between the germline ends. From germline, CDR1 is SGHTA and CDR2 FQGNSA. The CDR3 nucleotides are TGTGCCAGCAGCTTAAACGGACAGAGAAATCAGCCCCAGCATTTT. This sequence encodes CASSLNGQRNQPQHF.

The V gene is TRBV10-3, the J gene TRBJ2-5; a weak D match, TRBD1 (5 bases). Germline CDR1 is ENHRY and CDR2 is SYGVKD. The CDR3 consists of 16 residues. V lost 4 bases to trimming and J lost 5 bases, with 20 bases between them. For the CDR3, the DNA is TGTGCCATCAGTGGTCGGCAGGGAAAGGCAGGGGAGACCCAGTACTTC. Translating it yields CAISGRQGKAGETQYF.

This clonotype was seen at least ten times. The J gene is TRBJ2-7, the V gene TRBV20-1, with 12 bases that match TRBD1. This CDR3 contains 14 residues. Germline trimming cut 5 bases from V and 3 bases from J; bases unmatched to any gene: 5. Germline V lookup: CDR1 DFQATT, CDR2 SNEGSKA (reference sequence). The CDR3 is CSAYGTGGNYEQYF. As DNA, the CDR3 is TGCAGTGCTTACGGGACAGGGGGCAACTACGAGCAGTACTTC.

This clonotype has a count of ten or more. The V and J genes are TRBV5-1 and TRBJ2-3; 8 nucleotides line up with TRBD2. CDR1 is SGHRS and CDR2 is YFSETQ in the germline V gene. CDR3 size: 16 residues. Trimming cost V 2 bases and J 4 bases; bases outside gene matches: 9. The DNA for the CDR3 is TGCGCCAGCAGCTTACCCCACGGGGGGGACCCAGATACGCAGTATTTT. Translation gives CASSLPHGGDPDTQYF.

The chain links TRBV29-1 to TRBJ2-1; TRBD1 is a possible D gene (6 bases). Germline loops: CDR1 SQVTM, CDR2 ANQGSEA. The CDR3 totals 12 residues. Trimming took off 8 bases at V and 4 bases at J, with 12 bases between the two ends. The CDR3 here is CSFARGYNEQFF. CDR3 bases: TGCAGCTTCGCCAGGGGTTACAATGAGCAGTTCTTC.

The chain combines TRBV4-1 with TRBJ2-5; maybe TRBD2 (5 bases). The V and J ends lost 0 bases and 5 bases respectively, with 13 bases between them. Germline assignment: CDR1 MGHRA and CDR2 YSYEKL. The CDR3 sequence is 15 residues long. CDR3 sequence: CASSQDTGWRETQYF. CDR3 sequence (DNA): TGCGCCAGCAGCCAAGATACGGGCTGGAGGGAGACCCAGTACTTC.

This clonotype showed up just a few times. CDR3 nucleotide sequence: TGTGCCAGCAGTCGGACAGGGGATAACACTGAAGCTTTCTTT. It yields the protein CASSRTGDNTEAFF. The chain couples TRBV12-3 or TRBV12-4 to TRBJ1-1; 9 bases map to TRBD1. The J segment lost 2 bases and the V segment lost 5 bases, leaving 3 bases of the junction unmatched. This CDR3 has 14 amino acids.

This chain joins TRBV5-1 and TRBJ2-3; a weak D match, TRBD1 (5 bases). This CDR3 is 13 amino acids long. The V end was cut by 7 bases, the J end by 1 base, with 10 bases between. CDR1 is SGHRS, CDR2 YFSETQ, per germline. Here the CDR3 DNA reads TGCGCCAGCGGGGCCCCAGGCACAGATACGCAGTATTTT. Protein sequence: CASGAPGTDTQYF.

This clonotype was counted ten times or more. The chain recombines TRBV6-5 with TRBJ1-1; TRBD1 matches 10 bases. The CDR3 runs 15 residues. The V gene end was trimmed by 2 bases and the J gene end by 5 bases; junction bases not matched to a gene: 5. Per germline, CDR1 MNHEY and CDR2 SVGAGI. CDR3 amino acids: CASSYRQGAQTEAFF. The CDR3 DNA reads TGTGCCAGCAGTTACAGACAGGGGGCGCAAACTGAAGCTTTCTTT.

This clonotype was seen many times. The chain combines TRBV20-1 with TRBJ2-5; the D gene is possibly TRBD2 (6 bases). The CDR3 sequence is 13 residues long. V lost 6 bases and J 2 bases, leaving 13 bases between the germline ends. Germline lookup yields CDR1 DFQATT and CDR2 SNEGSKA (reference sequence). Here the CDR3 reads CSAPGVEQETQYF. Here the CDR3 DNA reads TGCAGTGCGCCGGGGGTAGAGCAAGAGACCCAGTACTTC.

The sample holds a few counts of this clonotype. The gene calls are TRBV20-1 and TRBJ2-1, with D uncertain. CDR3 length: 10 residues. Germline V lookup: CDR1 DFQATT, CDR2 SNEGSKA (reference sequence). V gave up 3 bases and J gave up 15 bases, with 12 bases separating them. The CDR3 spells CSASAEGLFF. The CDR3 DNA reads as TGCAGTGCTAGTGCGGAAGGGCTGTTCTTC.

The table lists this clonotype with a few counts. The junction does not match germline at one end; this may be a read error. The chain joins TRBV25-1 to TRBJ1-1, with D perhaps matching TRBD1 (5 bases). The CDR3 totals 13 residues. The germline V gene has CDR1 MGHDK and CDR2 SYGVNS. The CDR3, as DNA: TGTGCCAGCAGCTCCCTCGGGGGATCTGAGGCTTTCTTT. Translated, it gives CASSSLGGSEAFF.

The V and J genes are TRBV12-3 or TRBV12-4 and TRBJ2-5, with a weak D call TRBD2 (5 bases). The CDR3 has 14 residues. Trimming took 6 bases from V and 2 from J, leaving 13 bases between them. The CDR3 DNA reads TGTGCCAGCAGCAGATCCGGGATACAAGAGACCCAGTACTTC. Translation: CASSRSGIQETQYF.

The chain employs TRBV11-1 and TRBJ1-1; D call uncertain. The V end was cut by 7 bases, the J end by 1 base, with 19 bases between. This CDR3 has 16 residues. Germline CDR1 reads SGHAT; CDR2 reads FQDESV (reference sequence). The CDR3 DNA sequence: TGTGCCAGCACCTCGTCGGGGAGTCGGCGGAACACTGAAGCTTTCTTT. Translation: CASTSSGSRRNTEAFF.

This sequence joins TRBV4-3 and TRBJ1-4; D is undetermined. The CDR3 contains 14 residues. Trimming took off 1 base at V and 8 bases at J, with 11 bases between the two ends. Germline V gene sequence: CDR1 LGHNA, CDR2 YSLEER. The CDR3 nucleotides are TGCGCCAGCAGCCAAGTTGGGGTGAGAGAAAAACTGTTTTTT. Translating it yields CASSQVGVREKLFF.

This clonotype was observed many times. This chain links TRBV7-2 with TRBJ1-6; a weak D match, TRBD1 (5 bases). Trimming took 2 bases from V and 9 from J, leaving 14 bases between them. Per the germline V gene, CDR1 is SGHTA and CDR2 is FQGNSA. This CDR3 is 15 amino acids long. The CDR3 is CASSLTAGRGSPLHF. CDR3 nucleotide sequence: TGTGCCAGCAGCTTAACCGCAGGGAGAGGTTCACCCCTCCACTTT.

Comments on this clonotype: With a much larger clone just one base away, this may be a read error. V is TRBV5-4 and J is TRBJ1-1; D call uncertain. Per germline, CDR1 SGHNT and CDR2 YYREEE (reference sequence). The CDR3 totals 14 residues. CDR3 coding DNA: TGTGCCAGGAGCTTGGCCCTGACGAACACTGAAGCTTTCTTT. It translates to CARSLALTNTEAFF.

The sample holds one count of this clonotype. The rearrangement joins TRBV21-1 to TRBJ1-3. TRBV21-1 is a recognized pseudogene. This CDR3 has 14 residues. The CDR3 reads CASSKGSSGNTIYF. In DNA, the CDR3 is TGTGCCAGCAGCAAAGGGAGCTCTGGAAACACCATATATTTT.

The J gene is TRBJ1-2, the V gene TRBV4-3; 8 nucleotides align to TRBD1. Germline V gives CDR1 LGHNA, CDR2 YSLEER. This CDR3 is 16 amino acids long. The J segment lost 2 bases and the V segment lost 0 bases, leaving 5 bases of the junction unmatched. The CDR3 loop is CASSQDQGASNYGYTF. The CDR3 DNA sequence: TGCGCCAGCAGCCAAGATCAGGGGGCCTCAAACTATGGCTACACCTTC.

This chain connects TRBV7-9 to TRBJ2-2; 7 bases align to TRBD1. The trim removed 10 bases at V and 2 bases at J, leaving 4 bases unmatched. Germline CDR1 reads SEHNR; CDR2 reads FQNEAQ (reference sequence). The CDR3 consists of 13 residues. CDR3 sequence: CAIDRDNTGELFF. The CDR3 DNA reads as TGTGCCATAGACAGGGATAACACCGGGGAGCTGTTTTTT.

Details on this clonotype: A much larger clone differs by one base, so this may be a read error. The chain combines TRBV20-1 with TRBJ2-3; TRBD1 aligns across 7 bases. There are 14 residues in the CDR3. Trimming took 6 bases from V and 1 from J; bases not matched to a gene: 7. Germline V CDR1 and CDR2: DFQATT, SNEGSKA (reference sequence). CDR3 region: CSAGGQEGTDTQYF. The CDR3 bases are TGCAGTGCGGGTGGACAGGAGGGCACAGATACGCAGTATTTT.

The chain links TRBV20-1 to TRBJ2-2; weak D call: TRBD2 (5 bases). V was pared by 3 bases and J by 4 bases, with 12 bases between. This CDR3 spans 14 amino acids. Germline V CDR1 and CDR2: DFQATT, SNEGSKA (reference sequence). This CDR3 is CSARGEHGTGELFF. As DNA, the CDR3 is TGCAGTGCTAGGGGAGAGCACGGCACCGGGGAGCTGTTTTTT.

This clonotype was observed a handful of times. V usage is TRBV6-2 or TRBV6-3 and J usage is TRBJ2-6, with D uncertain. The germline CDR1 and CDR2 sequences are MNHEY and SVGEGT. CDR3 length: 22 amino acids. V lost 1 base, J lost 0 bases, and 25 bases lay in between. The CDR3 DNA reads TGTGCCAGCAGTTACTTCAGTGGTCCCCCGGGTCACCCAGCCTCTGGGGCCAACGTCCTGACTTTC. Translation gives CASSYFSGPPGHPASGANVLTF.

On this clonotype: A much larger clone lies one base from this, so it may be a read error. J is TRBJ2-1 and V is TRBV20-1; D is uncertain. CDR1 is DFQATT, CDR2 SNEGSKA, per germline (reference sequence). Trimming left V 3 bases short and J 3 bases short, with 18 bases between. CDR3 length: 16 residues. The CDR3 is CSASPLSRSYYNEQFF. Here the CDR3 DNA reads TGCAGTGCTAGCCCTCTGTCTAGAAGCTACTACAATGAGCAGTTCTTC.